Reported below is one T cell receptor beta chain. These data come from a study of CD8 T cell repertoires and HIV-1 epitope variants. Study at large: Control wells had CMV/EBV/flu peptides, negative Ebola AY9, or no peptide.

The assay was immunoSEQ multiplex PCR, and TCRdb's table has in-frame clones only and misses some. The sample shows roughly 100,000 clones, 74% of them seen only once. This clonotype was obtained from a male donor with HIV. Sequences were obtained from uncultured baseline CD8+ T cells from peripheral blood mononuclear cells (PBMCs).

CDR3 in amino acids: CASSAGPPGYEQYF. The CDR3 DNA sequence: TGTGCCAGCAGCGCGGGACCGCCGGGCTACGAGCAGTACTTC. The genes are TRBV7-9 and TRBJ2-7; a possible D gene is TRBD2 (6 bases). V lost 5 bases to trimming and J lost 3 bases, with 14 bases between them. The germline V gene has CDR1 SEHNR and CDR2 FQNEAQ (reference sequence). CDR3 length: 14 residues. Based on the CDR3 plus reference TRBV7-9 and TRBJ2-7, the full variable domain is DTGVSQNPRHKITKRGQNVTFRCDPISEHNRLYWYRQTLGQGPEFLTYFQNEAQLEKSRLLSDRFSAERPKGSFSTLEIQRTEQGDSAMYLCASSAGPPGYEQYFGPGTRLTVT.